This TCR beta chain was recorded in a study of cytomegalovirus exposure and HLA in healthy donors. Study details: A subsequent analysis reported that the roughly 120 validation repertoires were produced on the same platform that had also been used for the 600 to 700 first-cohort repertoires.

The donors were members of the validation cohort, which comprised 120 subjects and was separate from the first cohort of more than 500 subjects. V shed 4 bases, J shed 7 bases, and the junction held 6 bases outside the gene matches. Germline loops: CDR1 LNHDA, CDR2 SQIVND (reference sequence). The CDR3 has 14 amino acids. Whole-study findings and limits: The tendency of first-cohort TCR clusters to co-occur in the 100 to 150 validation repertoires was identified by a subsequent analysis. The classifier reportedly diagnosed cytomegalovirus status with high sensitivity and specificity.

Data came from immunoSEQ multiplex PCR; TCRdb stores just in-frame clones and leaves some out. This table has some 170,000 clones, under 90% appearing once. With regard to this clone: The antigen is undetermined.

J is TRBJ2-7 and V is TRBV19, with 11 nucleotides matching TRBD1. Specimen: PBMCs. This TCR was sampled from a woman aged 18-29 years in good health and CMV-seropositive. The CDR3 nucleotides are TGTGCCAGTAGTACAGGACAGGGGGCATCGGAGCAGTACTTC. Protein product: CASSTGQGASEQYF.